This T cell receptor (beta chain) was observed in a study of cytomegalovirus exposure and HLA in healthy donors. Germline lookup yields CDR1 MNHNS and CDR2 SASEGT. This CDR3 spans 13 amino acids. Primers: 60 Vbeta forward and 13 Jbeta reverse. Repertoires were generated with immunoSEQ multiplex PCR, while TCRdb's copy carries only in-frame clones and drops some. In the table there are about 98,000 clones, 80% to 85% of which are singletons. The genes are TRBV6-1 and TRBJ2-5; D might be TRBD1 (5 bases). TRBJ2-7 explains the end of the DNA better; the J call may be wrong. This receptor was taken from a man aged 40-49 years in good health and CMV-seronegative. The sequencing input was PBMCs. The CDR3 sequence: CASSEGQPYEQYF. The CDR3 coding sequence is TGTGCCAGCAGTGAAGGACAGCCCTACGAGCAGTACTTC.